A selection of T cell receptor beta chains follows, all from one sample in a study of CD8 T cells in Susac syndrome. TCRdb re-called the immunoSEQ multiplex PCR reads with MiXCR, one entry per CDR3 protein. This sample carries around 170,000 distinct CDR3 sequences, 85% to 95% of them seen once, and the ten largest clones take about 0.15%. Sample: CD8+ T cells from PBMCs. These receptors were obtained from a human donor with Susac syndrome. Each CDR3 is given with its conserved first and last residue. The D gene is left open where the match is weak. Clone size is given for some rows only: seen once, a few or many times, or a class if the clone is expanded.

J gene | clone size | D gene | V gene | CDR3 DNA | CDR3 protein
TRBJ2-7 | NA | NA | TRBV6-1 | TGTGCCAGCAGTGAAGGGGATCCCCGAACATTTAGTTCCTACGAGCAGTACTTC | CASSEGDPRTFSSYEQYF
TRBJ1-1 | NA | TRBD1 | TRBV2 | TGTGCCAGCAGGATTAAACAGGGGGCCCCCGCGAACACTGAAGCTTTCTTT | CASRIKQGAPANTEAFF
TRBJ2-7 | NA | TRBD1 | TRBV19 | TGTGCCAGTAGCCTGGCTCAGGGGGATTTCTACGAGCAGTACTTC | CASSLAQGDFYEQYF
TRBJ2-3 | once | TRBD1 | TRBV5-6 | TGTGCCAGCAGCTTGACAGGGGGGGATACGCAGTATTTT | CASSLTGGDTQYF
TRBJ2-5 | NA | NA | TRBV2 | TGTGCCAGCACCGGCAAATCGGTGGAGACCCAGTACTTC | CASTGKSVETQYF
TRBJ2-6 | NA | TRBD2 | TRBV7-9 | TGTGCCAGCAGCTCAGACTCCGCGGGAGCTGGGGCCAACGTCCTGACTTTC | CASSSDSAGAGANVLTF
TRBJ1-1 | NA | NA | TRBV19 | TGTGCCAGTAGTCCGAACCCGACATGGCCGGCTTTCTTT | CASSPNPTWPAFF
TRBJ1-6 | once | TRBD1 | TRBV6-5 | TGTGCCAGCAGTTCGGGACAGTCGCCGCTTAATTCACCCCTCCACTTT | CASSSGQSPLNSPLHF
TRBJ2-1 | NA | NA | TRBV9 | TGTGCCAGCAGCGTCCGGGCACTAACATTGGGGGATGAGCAGTTCTTC | CASSVRALTLGDEQFF
TRBJ2-7 | NA | TRBD1 | TRBV30 | TGTGCCTGGAAGGGACAGGAGCTCTCCTACGAGCAGTACTTC | CAWKGQELSYEQYF
TRBJ1-1 | NA | NA | TRBV5-6 | TGTGCCAGCAGCTGGAAGGGTTCGGCTGAAGCTTTCTTT | CASSWKGSAEAFF
TRBJ1-5 | NA | TRBD1 | TRBV20-1 | TGCAGTGCTAGTCTTCCCCCACAGGGGGGAAATCAGCCCCAGCATTTT | CSASLPPQGGNQPQHF
TRBJ2-7 | NA | TRBD2 | TRBV20-1 | TGCAGTGCAAGGACTAGGTTGAGTCACGAGCAGTACTTC | CSARTRLSHEQYF
TRBJ2-5 | NA | NA | TRBV27 | TGTGCCAGCAGTTTCTTAGGGGTACAAGAGACCCAGTACTTC | CASSFLGVQETQYF
TRBJ1-2 | NA | NA | TRBV6-5 | TGTGCCAGCAACCCCGACAGGTTGAGCGACGGCTACACCTTC | CASNPDRLSDGYTF
TRBJ2-3 | NA | NA | TRBV30 | TGTGCCTGGAGTAAAGATGAGGCGCAGTATTTT | CAWSKDEAQYF
TRBJ2-7 | NA | NA | TRBV9 | TGTGCCAGCAGTTATGGACAGAGCCCACTCGAGCAGTACTTC | CASSYGQSPLEQYF
TRBJ2-7 | NA | NA | TRBV27 | TGTGCCAGCGGTTACGAGCAGTACTTC | CASGYEQYF
TRBJ2-2 | once | TRBD1 | TRBV19 | TGTGCCAGTAGGGGACAGGCCCCGAACACCGGGGAGCTGTTTTTT | CASRGQAPNTGELFF
TRBJ1-2 | once | NA | TRBV5-6 | TGTGCCAGCAACCCGGGAGGTCTCCTAGCCGGCTACACCTTC | CASNPGGLLAGYTF
TRBJ2-5 | NA | NA | TRBV5-1 | TGCGCCAGCAGCTTGGATAAGGGTCTCGAGACCCAGTACTTC | CASSLDKGLETQYF
TRBJ2-2 | NA | TRBD2 | TRBV4-1 | TGCGCCAGCAGCCCAAACAGCGGGGTCTTAGCGGGGGGGACCGGGGAGCTGTTTTTT | CASSPNSGVLAGGTGELFF
TRBJ2-7 | NA | NA | TRBV3-1 | TGTGCCAGCAGCCATCCCACGGGGGCCTCCTCCTACGAGCAGTACTTC | CASSHPTGASSYEQYF
TRBJ1-1 | NA | NA | TRBV2 | TGTGCCAGCAGTGAAGCGGGTCTTGGGGCTGATGAAGCTTTCTTT | CASSEAGLGADEAFF
TRBJ1-6 | NA | TRBD1 | TRBV30 | TGTGCCTGGGGACAGGGATCGAATTCACCCCTCCACTTT | CAWGQGSNSPLHF
TRBJ2-1 | NA | NA | TRBV2 | TGTGCCAGCAGTCCCCTCAACTATAGGGATGAGCAGTTCTTC | CASSPLNYRDEQFF
TRBJ2-5 | once | NA | TRBV3-1 | TGTGCCAGCAGCCAAGGGACAAAAGAGACCCAGTACTTC | CASSQGTKETQYF
TRBJ1-2 | few | NA | TRBV28 | TGTGCCAGCAGTCCCGGAGGGGGCTATGGCTACACCTTC | CASSPGGGYGYTF
TRBJ2-3 | NA | NA | TRBV27 | TGTGCCAGCAGTTTATGGAGCAGCACAGATACGCAGTATTTT | CASSLWSSTDTQYF
TRBJ2-5 | NA | TRBD1 | TRBV6-5 | TGTGCCAGCAGCCCAGACAGGGTAGAAGAGACCCAGTACTTC | CASSPDRVEETQYF
TRBJ2-1 | NA | NA | TRBV2 | TGTGCCAGCAGTGAGGGCCGGAACAATGAGCAGTTCTTC | CASSEGRNNEQFF
TRBJ2-6 | NA | TRBD1 | TRBV2 | TGTGCCAGCAGTGAGCGGGACAGGGATAATACTGGGGCCAACGTCCTGACTTTC | CASSERDRDNTGANVLTF
TRBJ1-2 | NA | TRBD1 | TRBV6-5 | TGTGCCAGCAGCTCCGGTCAGGGGGATCCCTATGGCTACACCTTC | CASSSGQGDPYGYTF
TRBJ2-5 | NA | NA | TRBV7-9 | TGTGCCAGCAGCTCCTCCTTAACTTATTCTGGAGGAGAGACCCAGTACTTC | CASSSSLTYSGGETQYF
TRBJ2-6 | NA | NA | TRBV2 | TGTGCCAGCATAGGGAAAGGCTCTGGGGCCAACGTCCTGACTTTC | CASIGKGSGANVLTF
TRBJ2-3 | NA | TRBD2 | TRBV4-1 | TGCGCCAGCAGCCAATACCAACTAGCGGGGGACACAGATACGCAGTATTTT | CASSQYQLAGDTDTQYF
TRBJ2-1 | NA | TRBD2 | TRBV18 | TGTGCCAGCTCGTTAACTAGCGGGGGAGACAATGAGCAGTTCTTC | CASSLTSGGDNEQFF
TRBJ2-7 | NA | TRBD2 | TRBV6-2/TRBV6-3 | TGTGCCAGCAGTCCACCCGGGACTATCTCCTACGAGCAGTACTTC | CASSPPGTISYEQYF
TRBJ2-7 | NA | NA | TRBV2 | TGTGCCAGCTTGAGGCGGCAGGGATCCTACGAGCAGTACTTC | CASLRRQGSYEQYF
TRBJ2-7 | NA | NA | TRBV15 | TGTGCCACCAGCAGAGATTTTCCGGGGACCTACGAGCAGTACTTC | CATSRDFPGTYEQYF
TRBJ1-5 | NA | NA | TRBV19 | TGTGCCAGTATCTCGGAGTGGGTAAGCAATCAGCCCCAGCATTTT | CASISEWVSNQPQHF
TRBJ2-5 | NA | NA | TRBV4-1 | TGCGCCAGCAGCCAAGATTCGTACAGGGTAGTTGAGACCCAGTACTTC | CASSQDSYRVVETQYF
TRBJ2-2 | NA | NA | TRBV10-3 | TGTGCCATCAGTGAGACAGCCGACAGCGGGGAGCTGTTTTTT | CAISETADSGELFF
TRBJ2-3 | NA | TRBD2 | TRBV20-1 | TGCAGTGCTAGCTCCGGGACTAGCGGACCTAGCACAGATACGCAGTATTTT | CSASSGTSGPSTDTQYF
TRBJ2-1 | NA | TRBD1 | TRBV27 | TGTGCCAGCAGTTTTAGGGGGCAAGTAACTAGGGATGAGCAGTTCTTC | CASSFRGQVTRDEQFF
TRBJ1-1 | NA | NA | TRBV23-1 | TGCGCCAGCAGTCAATCCGCCACAGCTGAAGCTTTCTTT | CASSQSATAEAFF
TRBJ2-1 | NA | NA | TRBV5-1 | TGCGCCAGCAGCCGGGACACTCCCATCGATGAGCAGTTCTTC | CASSRDTPIDEQFF
TRBJ1-2 | NA | NA | TRBV27 | TGTGCCAGCAGTTTTAGCTCAGGGCTCTTGGGTGGCTACACCTTC | CASSFSSGLLGGYTF
TRBJ2-1 | once | NA | TRBV15 | TGTGCCACCAGCAGAGGAGATACACTTCATGAGCAGTTCTTC | CATSRGDTLHEQFF
TRBJ2-7 | NA | NA | TRBV6-1 | TGTGCCAGCAGCAATCAACTGGGGGGCCTGAGCTCCTACGAGCAGTACTTC | CASSNQLGGLSSYEQYF
TRBJ2-7 | NA | TRBD1 | TRBV29-1 | TGCAGCGCTACACCGGGACAGAGCTCCTACGAGCAGTACTTC | CSATPGQSSYEQYF
TRBJ2-2 | NA | NA | TRBV9 | TGTGCCAGCAGCGTAGGAGGGGGGGCCAACACCGGGGAGCTGTTTTTT | CASSVGGGANTGELFF
TRBJ1-5 | NA | NA | TRBV27 | TGTGCCAGCAGTTTATCGGGCGGCTGGTTAAGCGGTCAGCCCCAGCATTTT | CASSLSGGWLSGQPQHF
TRBJ1-2 | NA | NA | TRBV19 | TGTGCCAGTAGCCCCTTGGGGCCATATGGCTACACCTTC | CASSPLGPYGYTF
TRBJ2-6 | NA | NA | TRBV15 | TGTGCCACCAGCATTGGGGCCAACGTCCTGACTTTC | CATSIGANVLTF
TRBJ1-2 | NA | NA | TRBV29-1 | TGCAGCGTTCCGGCGCAAGGCTATGGCTACACCTTC | CSVPAQGYGYTF
TRBJ1-1 | NA | NA | TRBV25-1 | TGTGCCAGCAGTGAATATCCCCCGGGGCGGACTGAAGCTTTCTTT | CASSEYPPGRTEAFF
TRBJ1-4 | once | TRBD1 | TRBV30 | TGTGCCCCGACAGGGGTCAGGGAAAAACTGTTTTTT | CAPTGVREKLFF
TRBJ1-2 | few | NA | TRBV12-3/TRBV12-4 | TGTGCCAGCAGTTTAGGGAGAACTTATGGCTACACCTTC | CASSLGRTYGYTF
TRBJ1-2 | NA | NA | TRBV24-1 | TGTGCCACCAGTGAACAGGGTTATGGCTACACCTTC | CATSEQGYGYTF